This TCR beta chain comes out of a study of monozygotic twins with inflammatory bowel disease. CDR3 size: 16 residues. Per the germline V gene, CDR1 is MGHRA and CDR2 is YSYEKL. Broader study findings: Versus healthy twins, IBD patients showed fewer clonotypes shared with others, especially with disease activity.

Blood samples, whole and unsorted for T cells, yielded the isolated total RNA. For every TCR library, roughly 3,600 ng of total RNA was used. TCRdb reprocessed the 5' RACE reads; each CDR3 protein has one entry and no DNA is given. This table lists over 110,000 distinct CDR3 sequences. In regard to this clonotype: Antigen specificity is unknown.

Sequencing was done on a sample of blood. The sequence derives from a human donor with ulcerative colitis or Crohn's disease, or a healthy co-twin of an affected twin (not recorded which). The chain joins TRBV4-1 to TRBJ2-5; TCRdb's assignment of TRBD2 cannot be checked, as there is no DNA. The CDR3 sequence: CASSQLLARNKETQYF.